What follows is one TCR beta chain and its context. The antigen it recognizes is unknown. This may arise from a read error, as a much more abundant clone is one base away. This entry belongs to a study of tumor and adjacent non-tumor tissue in lung cancer listed by TCRdb under 2018. Regarding the complete study: The cohort included 12 adenocarcinoma, 2 squamous cell carcinoma and 1 small cell lung cancer patients. The roughly 15 patients were aged roughly 31 to 80 years, included about 10 men and 5 women, and had TNM stage I to III disease. Sequencing generated a total of more than 100 million productive TCRbeta reads, averaging around 4 million reads per sample. Using bulk TCRbeta repertoires from over 14 lung cancer patients, the study set lung tumor tissue side by side with matched distant non-tumor lung tissue. More than 25 paired specimens, one tumor and one normal lung sample per patient, were profiled by TCRbeta CDR3 sequencing. Paper-wide results and their limitations: Peripheral blood was not sequenced, so blood TCRbeta repertoires in these lung cancer patients were not examined. Younger patients had significantly higher TCR diversity, and higher tumor TCR diversity was associated with shorter overall and disease-free survival. With only 15 patients in the cohort, the authors noted that larger samples and more detailed clinical data are needed. Significantly higher TCR diversity (inverse Simpson) was observed in tumor tissue than in normal lung tissue (roughly 390 vs 170, P = 0.0075, Mann-Whitney U test). The sequencing platform is not named in the methods, and unique molecular identifiers are not mentioned. The top 100 clones accounted for a significantly larger cumulative portion of the repertoire in normal lung than in tumor tissue.

Cut back by 10 bases and 0 bases, the V and J ends lie 17 bases apart. The CDR3 starts with the cysteine, ends with the phenylalanine, and has 15 residues. The retained sequence is limited to the CDR3, 45 bases, with the frame set at the first base. The germline V gene sets CDR1 to MNHEY and CDR2 to SVGAGI. Receptor libraries were prepared by multiplex PCR. TCRdb names Illumina HiSeq 2500 as the instrument used. TCRbeta libraries were constructed through three rounds of nested PCR with primers (Table S4) according to protocols modified from ARM-PCR. Before sequencing, PCR products of 200-500 bp were cut from the gel and purified using the QIAquick gel extraction kit. On the authors' methods: Trimmomatic was used to clean the reads, FLASH was used to merge the reads into complete CDR3 sequences, and MiTCR was used to assign the reads to V(D)J germline segments. VDJtools was used to compute clonal diversity as the inverse Simpson's index. Productive reads were defined as in-frame sequences without a premature stop codon. TCRdb cleaned the public reads at Q25 with fastp, built clones with MiXCR and kept in-frame beta chains. Rows matching on CDR3 protein sequence are summarized as one entry with the most common DNA and genes. The authors' filters were not applied to this entry. Recorded for this sample are just over 200,000 distinct CDR3 sequences; around 70% of them occurred a single time. Approximately 25% of the sample rests with the top ten.

RNA was extracted from bulk unsorted tissue and checked for quality with a NanoDrop ND-1000 and an Agilent 2100. Newly diagnosed lung cancer patients without prior chemotherapy who had been admitted for thoracic surgery in China between August and November 2014 were enrolled as donors. The study excluded patients who had received radiotherapy or chemotherapy before or who had another cancer at the same time. Surgical tissue pieces of about 1-2.1 cm3 were preserved in RNAlater solution and were kept at -80 degrees C until use. The sequence is built from TRBV6-5 and TRBJ2-3, with no confident D gene call. Sequencing was done on a sample of lung tumor tissue. This TCR derives from a man aged 55 to 70 with non-small cell lung cancer. The sequenced DNA: TGTGCCAACCTCAGGACGGCCACTAGCACAGATACGCAGTATTTT. This is translated as CANLRTATSTDTQYF.